This T cell receptor (beta chain) was profiled in a study of OX40 agonist ivuxolimab in advanced cancers. Study-wide background: Two cutaneous melanoma patients and one hepatocellular carcinoma patient, three in all, had partial responses.

This clone was recorded a few times. Using immunoSEQ multiplex PCR, the repertoire was profiled, and TCRdb retains in-frame clones only, with some absent. The sample holds tens of thousands of clones, 77% seen once. The sequence was collected from an adult with an advanced solid tumor such as melanoma, head and neck, liver or kidney cancer. Sample: CD4+ or CD8+ T cells sorted from blood, taken in a trial of the OX40 agonist ivuxolimab.

The CDR3 reads CASSWGGWTGNTIYF. The CDR3 DNA reads TGTGCCAGCTCCTGGGGGGGGTGGACTGGAAACACCATATATTTT. This chain links TRBV21-1 with TRBJ1-3. TRBV21-1 is listed as a pseudogene. The CDR3 consists of 15 residues.